This TCR beta chain was sequenced for a study of blood T cell repertoires in COVID-19. Study-wide context: Some COVID-19 samples were acute and others convalescent; all came from the United States, Italy and Spain. PBMCs, B-cell-depleted T cells, or T cells were the source of the cDNA or gDNA that made up the material.

V lost 3 bases and J 7 bases, leaving 6 bases between the germline ends. CDR3 length: 11 residues. The V gene's germline CDR1 is MDHEN and CDR2 SYDVKM. Cohorts were based on clinical histories the participants reported. Clones were read by immunoSEQ multiplex PCR, and TCRdb kept only the in-frame ones, dropping some. The table includes roughly 220,000 clones, 70% to 90% detected once. The material sequenced was PBMCs or T cells enriched from blood (not recorded which). This receptor was obtained from a woman aged 45-65 years with acute COVID-19. The chain couples TRBV28 to TRBJ1-1; a weak D match, TRBD1 (5 bases). The CDR3 loop reads CASSLGGEAFF. CDR3 bases: TGTGCCAGCAGTTTGGGGGGTGAAGCTTTCTTT.